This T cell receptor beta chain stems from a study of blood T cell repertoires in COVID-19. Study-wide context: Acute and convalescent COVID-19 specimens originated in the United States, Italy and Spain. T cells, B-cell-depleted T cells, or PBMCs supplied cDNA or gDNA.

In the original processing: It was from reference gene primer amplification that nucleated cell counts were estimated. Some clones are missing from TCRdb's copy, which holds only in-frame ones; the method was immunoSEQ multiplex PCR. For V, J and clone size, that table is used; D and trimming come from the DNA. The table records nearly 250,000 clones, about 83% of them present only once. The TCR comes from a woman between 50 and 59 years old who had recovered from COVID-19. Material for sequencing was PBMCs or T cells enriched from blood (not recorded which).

CDR3 nucleotide sequence: TGTGCCAGCAGCCAAGAGTCCGCCACACAGGCCACTGAAGCTTTCTTT. It yields the protein CASSQESATQATEAFF. This chain links TRBV4-2 with TRBJ1-1, with D tentatively TRBD1 (5 bases). Germline V gene data show CDR1 as LGHNA and CDR2 as YNFKEQ. There are 16 residues in the CDR3. Deletions cut 0 bases from V and 4 bases from J, with 15 bases between.